The 3 T cell receptor beta chains reported below all come from one sample, sequenced in a study of vaccination and CD4 T cells after COVID-19. These TCRs' antigens remain unknown. Treatment of the sample: roughly ten-day PBMC culture with coronavirus spike peptide pools or control peptides (ViraFEST assay). Those CD4+ T cells from the unexposed donor predate the COVID-19 pandemic (2011-2018). The Oncomine TCR Beta short-read assay was what sequenced the DNA obtained from cultured CD4+ T cells. TCRdb processed the PCR reads anew with MiXCR; each CDR3 protein has one entry. Found here are some 290 distinct CDR3 sequences, 9.5% to 13% of them singletons; the top ten hold less than 30%. Sequencing was carried out using CD4+ T cells from blood, cultured in vitro. These receptors were taken from a human donor in good health.

This clonotype was found a few times. The rearrangement joins TRBV5-1 to TRBJ1-3, with D hard to call. Trimming took off 0 bases at V and 4 bases at J, with 11 bases between the two ends. The CDR3 has 15 amino acids. Germline V gene lookup returns CDR1 SGHRS and CDR2 YFSETQ. The CDR3 region has the DNA TGCGCCAGCAGCTTGGGACCGACCACGGGAAACACCATATATTTT. It encodes CASSLGPTTGNTIYF.

The chain combines TRBV9 with TRBJ2-2; the D gene could be TRBD1 or TRBD2 (5 bases each). The CDR3 loop spans 15 amino acids. CDR1 SGDLS and CDR2 YYNGEE come from the germline V gene. V shed 1 base and J shed 2 bases, with 9 bases lying between them. The CDR3 nucleotides read TGTGCCAGCAGCGTACGGGGCCGTAACACCGGGGAGCTGTTTTTT. Protein sequence: CASSVRGRNTGELFF.

This clonotype rates as large. The rearrangement links TRBV6-4 to TRBJ1-6, with D possibly matching TRBD1 (5 bases). The length of the CDR3 is 13 residues. Per germline, CDR1 MRHNA and CDR2 SNTAGT. The V and J ends lost 6 bases and 7 bases respectively, with 10 bases between them. The DNA of the CDR3 is TGTGCCAGCAGGGCAGGGTTAAATTCACCCCTCCACTTT. Translating it yields CASRAGLNSPLHF.